These T cell receptor beta chains were read from a single sample in a study of vaccination and CD4 T cells after COVID-19. MiXCR, applied by TCRdb to the PCR reads, yields one record per CDR3 protein. The table shows 11,000 to 15,000 distinct CDR3 sequences, with approximately 60% occurring only once. These receptors have no known antigen. The sample consisted of CD4+ T cells from blood, cultured in vitro. All receptors come from a human donor who had recovered from COVID-19. CDR3s include the opening cysteine and the closing phenylalanine or tryptophan. Each record gives: J gene, V gene, D gene, clone size, CDR3 DNA, CDR3 protein. D genes are given only for firm matches. Only part of the rows carry a size: once, few, many, or a class if the clone is expanded.

TRBJ2-1 TRBV20-1 TRBD2 - TGCAGTGCTAGAGAGGGACTAGCGGGAGTCAATGAGCAGTTCTTC CSAREGLAGVNEQFF
TRBJ2-2 TRBV7-6 TRBD2 few TGTGCCAGCAGCTGGACTAGCGGGAGGGCCGGGGAGCTGTTTTTT CASSWTSGRAGELFF
TRBJ1-2 TRBV2 - few TGTGCCAGCAGTGAAATGACAACCTATGGCTACACCTTC CASSEMTTYGYTF
TRBJ2-2 TRBV5-4 TRBD1 - TGTGCCAGCAGCCACCCTTGGACAGGGACCGGGGAGCTGTTTTTT CASSHPWTGTGELFF
TRBJ2-7 TRBV7-2 - few TGTGCCAGCAGCTTAGGGGTCTACGAGCAGTACTTC CASSLGVYEQYF
TRBJ1-6 TRBV30 - - TGTGCCTGGAGTGTAGGGTTCCAGGGAAATTCACCCCTCCACTTT CAWSVGFQGNSPLHF
TRBJ1-2 TRBV27 - - TGTGCCAGCAGTTTTAGGGGGGGCGAAGGCTACACCTTC CASSFRGGEGYTF
TRBJ2-1 TRBV7-2 TRBD2 - TGTGCCAGCAGCTCAAGGGCGGGAGCAAGATTGGACAATGAGCAGTTCTTC CASSSRAGARLDNEQFF
TRBJ2-7 TRBV6-2/TRBV6-3 - once TGTGCCAGCAGTTACTCGGCCAGCTTATACTCCTACGAGCAGTACTTC CASSYSASLYSYEQYF
TRBJ2-5 TRBV7-2 TRBD2 - TGTGCCTTTGGGTGCGCTAGCGGGATTAAGACCCAGTACTTC CAFGCASGIKTQYF
TRBJ2-3 TRBV7-2 - - TGTGCCAGCAGCTCCTTGACTCCCACAGATACGCAGTATTTT CASSSLTPTDTQYF
TRBJ2-3 TRBV2 - - TGTGCCAGCAGTGATGGCACCGGGACCGGCACAGATACGCAGTATTTT CASSDGTGTGTDTQYF
TRBJ2-5 TRBV29-1 - - TGCAGCGTTGTTAGTTGGGCGCTCCAAGAGACCCAGTACTTC CSVVSWALQETQYF
TRBJ2-7 TRBV4-1 - - TGCGCCAGCAGCCAAGATCCCCCCGGGACTCCATTACGAGAGCAGTACTTC CASSQDPPGTPLREQYF
TRBJ2-1 TRBV20-1 - - TGCAGTGCTAGAGCGGGACTCCTCGAGCAGTTCTTC CSARAGLLEQFF
TRBJ1-2 TRBV15 - few TGTGCCACCAGCAGAGATCTTGTTTCGGACTATGGCTACACCTTC CATSRDLVSDYGYTF
TRBJ1-1 TRBV20-1 TRBD1 - TGCAGTGCTAGAGATGCGACAGGGATCCCGAACACTGAAGCTTTCTTT CSARDATGIPNTEAFF
TRBJ2-7 TRBV20-1 - once TGCAGTGCTAGGCACACAGGGTACAACTCCTACGAGCAGTACTTC CSARHTGYNSYEQYF
TRBJ2-3 TRBV2 - - TGTGCCAGCACCCCCGGGAGAGGCACAGATACGCAGTATTTT CASTPGRGTDTQYF
TRBJ1-2 TRBV19 TRBD1 few TGTGCCAGCACGACGACAGGGAATGGGCGTCGCTACACCTTC CASTTTGNGRRYTF
TRBJ2-5 TRBV2 - - TGTGCCAGCAGTGACGACGGGATTGCAGAGACCCAGTACTTC CASSDDGIAETQYF
TRBJ2-5 TRBV7-2 - - TGTGCCAGCAGACCCGGGGGACAAGAGACCCAGTACTTC CASRPGGQETQYF
TRBJ2-3 TRBV20-1 TRBD2 - TGCAGTGCTAGAGATCCCAGCGGGAGAGTCACAGATACGCAGTATTTT CSARDPSGRVTDTQYF
TRBJ2-2 TRBV6-1 - - TGTGCCAGCAAAGTTGAGGCCCAGGCCACCGGGGAGCTGTTTTTT CASKVEAQATGELFF
TRBJ2-7 TRBV21-1 - few TGTGCCAGCAGCAATCGAACTACCTACGAGCAGTACTTC CASSNRTTYEQYF
TRBJ1-1 TRBV4-2 TRBD1 - TGTGCCAGCAGCCAAGGCGGACAGGGGGCACCTGAAGCTTTCTTT CASSQGGQGAPEAFF
TRBJ2-1 TRBV25-1 - - TGTGCCAGCACTGAACTTGTGGGACCGGGATCACTTGAGCAGTTCTTC CASTELVGPGSLEQFF
TRBJ2-3 TRBV7-7 TRBD2 - TGTGCTAGCAGCTTAGGGACTAGCTTAAGCACAGATACGCAGTATTTT CASSLGTSLSTDTQYF
TRBJ2-1 TRBV19 - - TGTGCCAGTAGTCGTTCCGCCGAATACAATGAGCAGTTCTTC CASSRSAEYNEQFF
TRBJ1-3 TRBV6-1 - - TGTGCCAGCAGCGTGGGACTCTCTGGAAACACCATATATTTT CASSVGLSGNTIYF
TRBJ2-6 TRBV7-3 - - TGTGCCAGCAGCTCCCGGCGTTCCAGCTCTGGGGCCAACGTCCTGACTTTC CASSSRRSSSGANVLTF
TRBJ2-7 TRBV24-1 - - TGTGCCACCAGTGATTCTTCCTCCGGGTTATACGAGCAGTACTTC CATSDSSSGLYEQYF
TRBJ1-5 TRBV20-1 - few TGCAGTGCACCCCCGGGGAGGGATCAGCCCCAGCATTTT CSAPPGRDQPQHF
TRBJ2-6 TRBV2 - - TGTGCCAGCAGTACAAACGGGAATGGGGCCAACGTCCTGACTTTC CASSTNGNGANVLTF
TRBJ1-1 TRBV20-1 TRBD1 - TGCAGTGCTAGAGATCCGGGACAGGAACGGGAGAGTGCCGGCACTGAAGCTTTCTTT CSARDPGQERESAGTEAFF
TRBJ2-3 TRBV5-1 TRBD2 - TGCGCCAGCAGAAACCGGCCCGGGGGAGGGAGCACAGATACGCAGTATTTT CASRNRPGGGSTDTQYF
TRBJ2-2 TRBV10-3 TRBD2 few TGTGCCATCAGCGCTGGACTAGCGGGAGACGCCGGGGAGCTGTTTTTT CAISAGLAGDAGELFF
TRBJ1-5 TRBV15 - - TGTGCCACCAGATCAAGATTCAATCAGCCCCAGCATTTT CATRSRFNQPQHF
TRBJ2-1 TRBV5-3 - - TGTGCCAGCAGCTTGGCCGGGTTAGCAGAGCAGTTCTTC CASSLAGLAEQFF
TRBJ2-6 TRBV6-2/TRBV6-3 - - TGTGCCAGCAGTTATTACGGACGTAGGGCCAACGTCCTGACTTTC CASSYYGRRANVLTF
TRBJ1-2 TRBV27 - - TGTGCCAGCAGTCCCCCCCAGGACCTCTATGGCTACACCTTC CASSPPQDLYGYTF
TRBJ2-6 TRBV27 - - TGTGCCAGCAGGCCCTTCGACGATGGGGCCAACGTCCTGACTTTC CASRPFDDGANVLTF